Listed below are T cell receptor beta chains from one sample, sequenced in a study of T cell changes during pregnancy in multiple sclerosis. Generated by immunoSEQ multiplex PCR, the TCRdb table keeps only in-frame clones and is missing some. The sample lists 84,000 or so clones, less than 95% occurring once. The sample in question was peripheral blood, obtained in the third trimester of pregnancy. These receptor sequences come from a female donor with multiple sclerosis, enrolled in a pregnancy study. Each CDR3 is given with its conserved first and last residue. The D gene is left open where the match is weak. Where a row states a size, it is once, few, many or the class of an expanded clone; other rows omit it.

TRBJ1-3 | TRBV19 | - | - | CASSHISPGNTIYF | TGTGCCAGTAGCCACATTAGCCCGGGAAACACCATATATTTT
TRBJ2-7 | TRBV10-1 | - | - | CASPAVKDCYEQYF | TGCGCCAGCCCCGCGGTAAAGGACTGCTACGAGCAGTACTTC
TRBJ1-4 | TRBV6-4 | - | TRBD1 | CASSPGTDNEKLFF | TGTGCCAGCAGTCCCGGGACAGATAATGAAAAACTGTTTTTT
TRBJ2-5 | TRBV15 | - | - | CATSRDGGPQETQYF | TGTGCCACCAGCAGAGACGGGGGGCCTCAAGAGACCCAGTACTTC
TRBJ2-7 | TRBV5-1 | - | TRBD1 | CASSATPGQPFQQYF | TGCGCCAGCAGCGCCACCCCGGGACAGCCTTTCCAGCAGTACTTC
TRBJ1-1 | TRBV27 | - | - | CASSLAGIKTEAFF | TGTGCCAGCAGTTTAGCAGGGATCAAGACTGAAGCTTTCTTT
TRBJ2-2 | TRBV10-3 | - | TRBD2 | CAISEGGGGATGELFF | TGTGCCATCAGTGAAGGCGGCGGGGGAGCAACCGGGGAGCTGTTTTTT
TRBJ2-7 | TRBV19 | - | TRBD2 | CASSITSGAQYSYEQYF | TGTGCCAGTAGTATTACTAGCGGGGCGCAGTACTCCTACGAGCAGTACTTC
TRBJ1-5 | TRBV19 | - | - | CASNHNRVQPQHF | TGTGCCAGTAATCATAACAGGGTTCAGCCCCAGCATTTT
TRBJ1-1 | TRBV6-5 | - | - | CASSYSIGASTEAFF | TGTGCCAGCAGTTACTCGATTGGGGCCAGCACTGAAGCTTTCTTT
TRBJ1-3 | TRBV27 | - | - | CASRLGNTIYF | TGTGCCAGCAGACTCGGAAACACCATATATTTT
TRBJ2-1 | TRBV5-1 | - | TRBD2 | CASSLGLLAGQGNEQFF | TGCGCCAGCAGCTTGGGACTCCTAGCGGGGCAGGGAAATGAGCAGTTCTTC
TRBJ1-2 | TRBV30 | once | TRBD1 | CAWIAAGTGSRSYTF | TGTGCCTGGATAGCCGCGGGGACAGGGAGTCGGAGCTACACCTTC
TRBJ2-2 | TRBV18 | - | TRBD1 | CASSLGTGGTGELFF | TGTGCCAGCTCACTGGGGACAGGCGGGACCGGGGAGCTGTTTTTT
TRBJ2-1 | TRBV9 | - | TRBD2 | CASSVAGVAGGNEQFF | TGTGCCAGCAGCGTAGCTGGGGTAGCGGGGGGCAATGAGCAGTTCTTC
TRBJ2-1 | TRBV25-1 | - | - | CASSVKGEAYNEQFF | TGTGCCAGCAGTGTCAAGGGGGAAGCCTACAATGAGCAGTTCTTC
TRBJ2-2 | TRBV7-2 | - | - | CASSLVSFVTGELFF | TGTGCCAGCAGCTTAGTGAGCTTCGTCACCGGGGAGCTGTTTTTT
TRBJ2-7 | TRBV9 | - | TRBD1 | CASSAGTGPAYEQYF | TGTGCCAGCAGCGCCGGGACAGGACCAGCCTACGAGCAGTACTTC
TRBJ2-1 | TRBV5-1 | - | TRBD1 | CASSFFPGQGYNEQFF | TGCGCCAGCAGCTTTTTCCCGGGACAGGGTTACAATGAGCAGTTCTTC
TRBJ2-5 | TRBV11-1 | - | - | CASSLEQQYQETQYF | TGTGCCAGCAGCTTAGAACAGCAGTACCAAGAGACCCAGTACTTC
TRBJ1-5 | TRBV2 | - | - | CASMGPWEPQHF | TGTGCCAGCATGGGGCCGTGGGAGCCCCAGCATTTT
TRBJ1-2 | TRBV2 | - | - | CASEEIYGYTF | TGTGCCAGCGAAGAGATCTATGGCTACACCTTC
TRBJ2-1 | TRBV4-1 | - | - | CASSQSGVEQFF | TGCGCCAGCAGCCAATCGGGTGTGGAGCAGTTCTTC
TRBJ1-5 | TRBV19 | - | TRBD1 | CAIGGTGGAGQPQHF | TGTGCCATCGGGGGCACAGGGGGCGCAGGGCAGCCCCAGCATTTT
TRBJ1-1 | TRBV6-5 | once | - | CASRYEGVRSTEAFF | TGTGCCAGCAGGTATGAAGGGGTAAGGAGCACTGAAGCTTTCTTT
TRBJ1-4 | TRBV30 | - | TRBD1 | CACRQGWATNEKLFF | TGTGCCTGCCGACAGGGTTGGGCAACTAATGAAAAACTGTTTTTT
TRBJ2-7 | TRBV6-1 | - | - | CASSESDFPSYEQYF | TGTGCCAGCAGTGAAAGCGACTTCCCTTCCTACGAGCAGTACTTC